This T cell receptor beta chain was identified during a study of cytomegalovirus exposure and HLA in healthy donors. Study-wide results and limits: Later analysis demonstrated an association between a missense DCLRE1C variant and TCR beta V- and J-gene trimming. For most TCR beta V segments, an earlier analysis put the productive rate at about 87% or about 30% of the time. In a later analysis, most CMV-associated TCR beta chains appeared HLA-restricted. Being indistinguishable, some V segments were excluded, TRBV6-2 and TRBV6-3 among them.

In the PCR, 60 Vbeta and 13 Jbeta primers were used. Repertoires were generated with immunoSEQ multiplex PCR, while TCRdb's copy carries only in-frame clones and drops some. The repertoire holds fewer than 150,000 clones, with about 80% as singletons. V was trimmed by 6 bases and J by 6 bases, leaving 10 bases between them. The CDR3 runs to 12 residues. The V gene's germline CDR1 is SGHDN and CDR2 FVKESK. As concerns this clone: Its cognate antigen is unknown.

The receptor comes from a man aged 35-49 years in good health and CMV-seronegative. This sequence joins TRBV14 and TRBJ2-3; TRBD2 is a possible D gene (6 bases). The sample taken for sequencing was PBMCs. CDR3 DNA sequence: TGTGCCAGCAGTGAGACTAGGGATACGCAGTATTTT. It yields the protein CASSETRDTQYF.